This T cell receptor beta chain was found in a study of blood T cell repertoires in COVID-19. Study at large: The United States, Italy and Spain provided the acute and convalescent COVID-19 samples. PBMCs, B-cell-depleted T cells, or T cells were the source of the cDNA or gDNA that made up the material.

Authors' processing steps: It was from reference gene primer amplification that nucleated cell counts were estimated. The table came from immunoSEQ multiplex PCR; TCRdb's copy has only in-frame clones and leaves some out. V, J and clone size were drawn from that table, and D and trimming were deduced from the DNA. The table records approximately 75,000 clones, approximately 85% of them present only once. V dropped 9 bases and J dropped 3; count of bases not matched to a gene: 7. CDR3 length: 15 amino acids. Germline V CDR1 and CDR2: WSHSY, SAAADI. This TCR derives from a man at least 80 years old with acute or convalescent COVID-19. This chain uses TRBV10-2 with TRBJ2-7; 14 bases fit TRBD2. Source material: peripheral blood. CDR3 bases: TGCGCCAGTAGGATAGGGACTAGCGGGAGCTACGAGCAGTACTTC. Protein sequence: CASRIGTSGSYEQYF.